A single sample is the source of the 6 T cell receptor beta chains below, sequenced in a study of T-cell memory formation after mild COVID-19. TCRdb re-called the 5' RACE reads through MiXCR, storing one row per CDR3 protein. Of nearly 110,000 distinct CDR3 sequences in the sample, 9.5% to 15% were seen once. Sequenced input: PBMCs or a T cell subset sorted from them (not recorded which). The receptors here all came from an adult woman who had mild COVID-19 (a few samples of this study predate the infection). Cell type and time point are not known.

CDR3 in amino acids: CSADGTLSYEQYF. CDR3 sequence (DNA): TGCAGTGCCGACGGAACCCTCTCCTACGAGCAGTACTTC. The gene calls are TRBV20-1 and TRBJ2-7, with D uncertain. CDR3 size: 13 residues. In germline, CDR1 is DFQATT, CDR2 SNEGSKA (reference sequence). V lost 6 bases to trimming and J lost 0 bases, with 12 bases between them.

Ten or more counts support this clonotype. V usage is TRBV7-9 and J usage is TRBJ2-2, with 10 bases that match TRBD1. CDR1 and CDR2 (germline): SEHNR, FQNEAQ (reference sequence). Germline trimming cut 2 bases from V and 4 bases from J; bases unmatched to any gene: 7. CDR3 length equals 17 residues. The CDR3 nucleotides read TGTGCCAGCAGCTTACTATCGGGACAGGGGCCCACCGGGGAGCTGTTTTTT. Its translation: CASSLLSGQGPTGELFF.

The rearrangement uses TRBV11-2 and TRBJ2-7; the match to TRBD2 covers 12 bases. The CDR3 loop spans 16 amino acids. V shed 1 base, J shed 4 bases, and the junction held 5 bases outside the gene matches. Germline V CDR1 and CDR2: SGHAT, FQNNGV. The CDR3 loop is CASSLGRTSGIYEQYF. The CDR3 coding sequence is TGTGCCAGCAGCTTAGGCAGGACTAGCGGGATATACGAGCAGTACTTC.

The V gene is TRBV12-3 or TRBV12-4, the J gene TRBJ2-1, with TRBD2 matching over 7 bases. The trim removed 0 bases at V and 9 bases at J, leaving 11 bases unmatched. The CDR3 sequence is 16 residues long. Written as DNA, the CDR3 is TGTGCCAGCAGTTTAGCCCGCGGGAGTCCCCGCGGTGAGCAGTTCTTC. As protein: CASSLARGSPRGEQFF.

This clonotype has just a few counts. The chain couples TRBV4-3 to TRBJ2-1, with a possible D match to TRBD1 (5 bases). The V end lost 5 bases, the J end lost 7 bases, and 12 bases lay between the germline ends. The CDR3 extends over 13 amino acids. Germline CDR1 and CDR2: LGHNA and YSLEER. The CDR3 bases are TGCGCCAGCAGCGAATTCAGGGTAAATGAGCAGTTCTTC. It yields the protein CASSEFRVNEQFF.

This clonotype was observed a handful of times. The genes are TRBV13 and TRBJ2-5, with 7 positions matching TRBD2. The germline V gene encodes CDR1 PRHDT and CDR2 FYEKMQ (reference sequence). This CDR3 has 16 amino acids. The junction had 6 bases not matched to a gene; V was cut back by 1 base and J by 1 base. CDR3: CASSLASGGFQETQYF. CDR3 nucleotide sequence: TGTGCCAGCAGCTTAGCTAGCGGAGGATTCCAAGAGACCCAGTACTTC.